The 21 T cell receptor beta chains listed next were all sequenced from one sample in a study of vaccination and CD4 T cells after COVID-19. Sequence data for DNA of cultured CD4+ T cells were generated by the Oncomine TCR Beta short-read assay. Cultures of CD4+ T cells served as the source for extracting genomic DNA. One entry per CDR3 protein, called by TCRdb with MiXCR from the PCR reads. The sample includes 7,500 to 10,000 distinct CDR3 sequences, 28% of them seen just once. Regarding treatment: roughly 11-day PBMC culture with coronavirus spike peptide pools or control peptides (ViraFEST assay). Gathered ahead of the COVID-19 pandemic (2011-2018) were the CD4+ T cells of the unexposed donor. No antigen has been identified for these receptors. The sample comprised CD4+ T cells from blood, cultured in vitro. The source of these receptors is a human donor in good health.

This clonotype was detected a few times. This chain connects TRBV19 to TRBJ1-5, with D perhaps matching TRBD1 (5 bases). The CDR3 contains 16 residues. V shed 4 bases and J shed 2 bases, with 15 bases lying between them. The germline V gene has CDR1 LNHDA and CDR2 SQIVND (reference sequence). CDR3 sequence: CASSRGWGVGNQPQHF. The CDR3 nucleotides read TGTGCCAGTAGTAGAGGGTGGGGCGTTGGCAATCAGCCCCAGCATTTT.

The sample holds a few counts of this clonotype. J is TRBJ2-3 and V is TRBV19, with D perhaps TRBD2 (6 bases). CDR1 is LNHDA and CDR2 is SQIVND in the germline V gene (reference sequence). This CDR3 contains 15 residues. The germline V and J ends were trimmed by 2 bases and 0 bases, with 9 bases remaining between them. This chain's CDR3 is CASSILATSTDTQYF. The CDR3 nucleotides read TGTGCCAGTAGTATACTAGCGACTAGCACAGATACGCAGTATTTT. Combining the CDR3 with reference TRBV19 and TRBJ2-3 gives the whole variable domain DGGITQSPKYLFRKEGQNVTLSCEQNLNHDAMYWYRQDPGQGLRLIYYSQIVNDFQKGDIAEGYSVSREKKESFPLTVTSAQKNPTAFYLCASSILATSTDTQYFGPGTRLTVL.

V is TRBV7-2 and J is TRBJ2-7, with D tentatively TRBD2 (5 bases). Between the trimmed V and J ends, which lost 3 bases and 7 bases, there was a span of 16 bases. The CDR3 consists of 14 residues. Germline V gene sequence: CDR1 SGHTA, CDR2 FQGNSA. Written as DNA, the CDR3 is TGTGCCAGCAGCTTCCGCAGGACCTCGGGAGAGCAGTACTTC. Protein: CASSFRRTSGEQYF.

This clonotype came up a few times. At one of its ends the junction is not consistent with the germline gene, which may arise from a read error. CDR3 bases: TGTGCCAGCAGCGGCACGGGCCCAGACCATTTT. Encoded protein: CASSGTGPDHF. V gene TRBV5-4 combines with J gene TRBJ2-3; D unclear. This CDR3 spans 11 amino acids. The germline CDR1 and CDR2 sequences are SGHNT and YYREEE (reference sequence).

This clonotype was seen a few times. The chain uses TRBV20-1 and TRBJ2-7, with a tentative D call TRBD2 (6 bases). CDR3 length: 15 amino acids. Trimming pared 0 bases from V and 1 base from J, leaving 13 bases between. Germline V gene lookup returns CDR1 DFQATT and CDR2 SNEGSKA (reference sequence). In nucleotides, the CDR3 is TGCAGTGCTAGAGAATGGGCGGGACTTTCCTACGAGCAGTACTTC. It translates to CSAREWAGLSYEQYF.

This clonotype was recorded a few times. The chain employs TRBV10-3 and TRBJ1-2, with 8 bases lining up with TRBD1. The CDR3 totals 13 residues. The trim removed 6 bases at V and 0 bases at J, leaving 0 bases unmatched. Looked up from germline, CDR1 is ENHRY and CDR2 is SYGVKD. CDR3 loop: CAIRDRANYGYTF. The CDR3 DNA reads as TGTGCCATCAGGGACAGGGCTAACTATGGCTACACCTTC.

This clonotype was counted between two and nine times. V usage is TRBV6-2 or TRBV6-3 and J usage is TRBJ2-1, with a possible D match to TRBD1 (5 bases). Germline assignment: CDR1 MNHEY and CDR2 SVGEGT. This CDR3 contains 14 residues. V lost 0 bases, J lost 5 bases, and 8 bases lay in between. DNA for the CDR3: TGTGCCAGCAGTTACTCGACAGCCAACAATGAGCAGTTCTTC. It is translated as CASSYSTANNEQFF.

A few counts support this clonotype. The rearrangement uses TRBV7-2 and TRBJ1-1; TRBD1 might be the D (6 bases). V lost 5 bases and J lost 2, with 18 bases in between. Germline V gene sequence: CDR1 SGHTA, CDR2 FQGNSA. This CDR3 region has 16 residues. The CDR3 loop reads CASSPTPGTPNTEAFF. CDR3 nucleotide sequence: TGTGCCAGCAGCCCAACACCCGGGACACCTAACACTGAAGCTTTCTTT.

This clonotype is judged medium-sized. The V call is TRBV6-1, the J call TRBJ1-6, with D possibly matching TRBD1 (6 bases). CDR1 and CDR2 from the germline V gene are MNHNS and SASEGT. The V end lost 6 bases, the J end lost 13 bases, and 16 bases lay between the germline ends. This CDR3 is built from 13 residues. The CDR3 DNA is TGTGCCAGCAGCACGGGACACCCCCTGCCCCTCCACTTT. It yields the protein CASSTGHPLPLHF.

This clonotype came up once. The genes are TRBV20-1 and TRBJ2-7; the D is unclear. V lost 3 bases to trimming and J lost 1 base, with 13 bases between them. The CDR3 has 14 amino acids. Germline CDR1 and CDR2: DFQATT and SNEGSKA (reference sequence). CDR3 coding DNA: TGCAGTGCTAGTTCTGAGGCGTCATCCTACGAGCAGTACTTC. It translates to CSASSEASSYEQYF.

This clonotype was counted once. J is TRBJ1-1 and V is TRBV11-2; D gene uncertain. V was trimmed by 1 base and J by 0 bases, leaving 9 bases between them. Germline V gene data show CDR1 as SGHAT and CDR2 as FQNNGV. The CDR3 has 15 residues. The CDR3 sequence is CASSLGGGVNTEAFF. Written as DNA, the CDR3 is TGTGCCAGCAGCTTAGGAGGAGGCGTGAACACTGAAGCTTTCTTT. The full variable domain, rest sourced from reference TRBV11-2 and TRBJ1-1, is EAGVAQSPRYKIIEKRQSVAFWCNPISGHATLYWYQQILGQGPKLLIQFQNNGVVDDSQLPKDRFSAERLKGVDSTLKIQPAKLEDSAVYLCASSLGGGVNTEAFFGQGTRLTVV.

With regard to this clonotype: Sequence at one end of the junction differs from germline and may be a read error. The chain carries TRBV6-2 or TRBV6-3 and TRBJ2-7; D is perhaps TRBD2 (5 bases). Germline CDR1 reads MNHEY; CDR2 reads SVGEGT. This CDR3 region has 14 residues. CDR3 sequence (DNA): TGTGCCAGCAGTTACTCGGAGGTCTCCTCCGAGCAGTACTTC. Encoded protein: CASSYSEVSSEQYF.

This clonotype was found a few times. The rearrangement uses TRBV6-1 and TRBJ2-7; possible D gene TRBD1, 6 bases. V shed 6 bases and J shed 2 bases, with 8 bases lying between them. The germline V gene encodes CDR1 MNHNS and CDR2 SASEGT. This CDR3 comprises 12 residues. CDR3 in DNA: TGTGCCAGCAGGTGGACAGCCTACGAGCAGTACTTC. Translation gives CASRWTAYEQYF.

The chain carries TRBV10-2 and TRBJ2-7, with 10 bases aligning to TRBD2. The CDR3 sequence is 21 residues long. Germline assignment: CDR1 WSHSY and CDR2 SAAADI. With V trimmed by 2 bases and J by 0 bases, 19 bases remained unmatched. The CDR3, as DNA: TGCGCCAGCAGTGAGCTTGCGGGGAAGACTAGCGGGCAAACAAGCTCCTACGAGCAGTACTTC. This gives the protein CASSELAGKTSGQTSSYEQYF.

Only a few counts were recorded for this clonotype. The chain links TRBV11-2 to TRBJ2-5; unclear D gene. The CDR3 has 13 residues. The ends were cut back, 3 bases at V and 3 bases at J, with 8 bases in the middle. The germline CDR1 and CDR2 sequences are SGHAT and FQNNGV. CDR3 DNA sequence: TGTGCCAGCAGCTTCGGAGCCGAAGAGACCCAGTACTTC. This translates into CASSFGAEETQYF.

The table lists this clonotype with a few counts. V gene TRBV7-6 combines with J gene TRBJ2-2; TRBD2 matches 8 bases. The V gene end was trimmed by 2 bases and the J gene end by 6 bases; junction bases not matched to a gene: 5. CDR3 length: 15 residues. The germline gives CDR1 SGHVS, CDR2 FNYEAQ. CDR3 DNA: TGTGCCAGCAGCTTAATCGCGGGAGGCTCCGGGGAGCTGTTTTTT. It codes for CASSLIAGGSGELFF.

This clonotype was detected only once. The chain joins TRBV27 to TRBJ2-4; D ambiguous. Trimming removed 8 bases at V and 3 bases at J, with 11 bases between. The CDR3 runs to 13 residues. Per germline, CDR1 MNHEY and CDR2 SMNVEV (reference sequence). The CDR3 is CASGPIDKNIQYF. DNA of the CDR3: TGTGCCAGCGGACCGATTGACAAAAACATTCAGTACTTC.

The J gene is TRBJ2-5, the V gene TRBV12-3 or TRBV12-4; 9 positions match TRBD1. The J segment lost 9 bases and the V segment lost 6 bases, leaving 11 bases of the junction unmatched. The CDR3 covers 14 residues. The CDR3 bases are TGTGCCAGCAGCACCCTAGGACAGGGGAAGGCCCAGTACTTC. Its translation: CASSTLGQGKAQYF.

This clonotype was seen only a few times. V usage is TRBV2 and J usage is TRBJ1-2; TRBD1 matches at 9 bases. V gave up 6 bases and J gave up 8 bases; unmatched junction bases: 16. CDR3 size: 16 residues. Looked up from germline, CDR1 is SNHLY and CDR2 is FYNNEI. CDR3 sequence (DNA): TGTGCCAGCAGCCCGGGACAGGGCCCTACTGGGGAAGGCTACACCTTC. The encoded protein is CASSPGQGPTGEGYTF. The full variable domain, completed using reference TRBV2 and TRBJ1-2, is EPEVTQTPSHQVTQMGQEVILRCVPISNHLYFYWYRQILGQKVEFLVSFYNNEISEKSEIFDDQFSVERPDGSNFTLKIRSTKLEDSAMYFCASSPGQGPTGEGYTFGSGTRLTVV.

In its sample, this clonotype was seen a few times. The chain uses TRBV6-1 and TRBJ2-1; TRBD2 agrees at 7 bases. V lost 7 bases to trimming and J lost 2 bases; unmatched junction nucleotides: 2. Per the germline V gene, CDR1 is MNHNS and CDR2 is SASEGT. CDR3 length: 13 amino acids. CDR3: CASTSGPYNEQFF. The CDR3 DNA follows: TGTGCCAGCACTAGCGGACCCTACAATGAGCAGTTCTTC.

This clonotype came up a few times. V and J are TRBV20-1 and TRBJ1-5, with 10 positions matching TRBD1. J gave up 6 bases and V 1 base, and 3 bases lay outside the gene matches. This CDR3 comprises 14 residues. Germline CDR1 reads DFQATT; CDR2 reads SNEGSKA (reference sequence). CDR3 coding DNA: TGCAGTGCTAGAGTGGGGACAGGGGTTCAGCCCCAGCATTTT. Its translation: CSARVGTGVQPQHF.